Shown below are 20 T cell receptor beta chains from a single sample sequenced in a study of blood T cell repertoires in COVID-19. Clones were sequenced by immunoSEQ multiplex PCR, and TCRdb holds only the in-frame ones, with some missing. The sample has about 130,000 clones, more than 90% seen once. Sequenced sample: peripheral blood. The receptors were sampled from a man in his 60s with COVID-19, enrolled during active disease.

This rearrangement joins TRBV7-3 to TRBJ2-2; 7 nucleotides align to TRBD2. The CDR3 is made up of 15 amino acids. Germline CDR1 is SGHTA and CDR2 is FQGTGA. Trimming took 5 bases from V and 3 from J; bases not matched to a gene: 6. The CDR3 protein is CASSLGAGYTGELFF. The DNA for the CDR3 is TGTGCCAGCAGCCTCGGAGCGGGATACACCGGGGAGCTGTTTTTT.

This clone was observed a single time. The rearrangement joins TRBV11-2 to TRBJ1-2; D gene ambiguous. Trimming pared 0 bases from V and 4 bases from J, leaving 12 bases between. The germline gives CDR1 SGHAT, CDR2 FQNNGV. The length of the CDR3 is 15 residues. The CDR3 region is CASSLDSGVPYGYTF. As DNA, the CDR3 is TGTGCCAGCAGCTTAGATAGCGGGGTGCCCTATGGCTACACCTTC.

The J gene is TRBJ2-3, the V gene TRBV24-1; TRBD2 matches 10 bases. J gave up 1 base and V 3 bases, and 3 bases lay outside the gene matches. Germline V gives CDR1 KGHDR, CDR2 SFDVKD. The CDR3 consists of 16 residues. The CDR3 DNA sequence: TGTGCCACCAGTGATCCCGGGACTAGCGGCACAGATACGCAGTATTTT. This gives the protein CATSDPGTSGTDTQYF.

V gene TRBV4-3 combines with J gene TRBJ2-5; 12 nucleotides agree with TRBD2. This CDR3 has 15 residues. V lost 4 bases, J lost 4 bases, and 4 bases stayed unmatched. Germline V gene lookup returns CDR1 LGHNA and CDR2 YSLEER. The CDR3 loop is CASSREGLAGETQYF. The CDR3 nucleotides are TGCGCCAGCAGCCGGGAGGGACTAGCGGGAGAGACCCAGTACTTC.

The chain combines TRBV7-8 with TRBJ2-4, with 7 bases identical to TRBD2. CDR1 and CDR2 from the germline V gene are SGHVS and FQNEAQ. The CDR3 sequence is 18 residues long. V lost 1 base, J lost 4 bases, and 13 bases stayed unmatched. CDR3 amino acids: CASSLGRLPGGKKNIQYF. CDR3 bases: TGTGCCAGCAGCTTAGGTCGGCTCCCGGGGGGAAAAAAAAACATTCAGTACTTC.

V gene TRBV18 combines with J gene TRBJ2-1; D is uncertain. Germline V CDR1 and CDR2: KGHSH, LQKENI. V was shortened by 1 base and J by 9 bases, with 7 bases between the two germline ends. CDR3 length: 12 amino acids. The CDR3 protein is CASSPHRFEQFF. The CDR3 region has the DNA TGTGCCAGCTCACCACACCGGTTTGAGCAGTTCTTC.

The chain uses TRBV7-9 and TRBJ2-7; 11 bases are shared with TRBD1. V lost 4 bases, J lost 7 bases, and 12 bases stayed unmatched. The CDR3 is 16 residues long. Germline CDR1 reads SEHNR; CDR2 reads FQNEAQ (reference sequence). CDR3 in amino acids: CASSWTSGQGATEQYF. The CDR3 nucleotides are TGTGCCAGCAGCTGGACCTCCGGACAGGGGGCGACTGAGCAGTACTTC.

This clone came up once. V is TRBV5-1 and J is TRBJ2-7; TRBD1 aligns across 11 bases. V was clipped by 2 bases and J by 0 bases; unmatched bases: 4. There are 16 residues in the CDR3. The germline CDR1 and CDR2 sequences are SGHRS and YFSETQ. The CDR3 nucleotides are TGCGCCAGCAGCTTAGGGGACAGGGGGATCTCCTACGAGCAGTACTTC. Its protein is CASSLGDRGISYEQYF.

V gene TRBV2 combines with J gene TRBJ2-5; 13 nucleotides match TRBD2. The CDR3 spans 16 residues. Germline V CDR1 and CDR2: SNHLY, FYNNEI. V shed 4 bases, J shed 5 bases, and the junction held 7 bases outside the gene matches. CDR3 sequence: CASSVLAGGLVETQYF. The CDR3 bases are TGTGCCAGCAGTGTACTAGCGGGAGGGTTGGTGGAGACCCAGTACTTC.

The chain has TRBV7-6 and TRBJ1-5, with D unclear. Germline V gene data show CDR1 as SGHVS and CDR2 as FNYEAQ. The CDR3 spans 14 residues. Trimming stripped 4 bases from V and 2 bases from J, with 9 bases between. The CDR3 DNA sequence: TGTGCCAGCAGCTCCACAATCGGCAATCAGCCCCAGCATTTT. This encodes CASSSTIGNQPQHF.

V is TRBV2 and J is TRBJ2-7, with 9 bases matching TRBD1. Germline V gives CDR1 SNHLY, CDR2 FYNNEI. The junction had 6 bases not matched to a gene; V was cut back by 4 bases and J by 5 bases. The CDR3 spans 14 residues. CDR3 DNA: TGTGCCAGCAGTGGGGACAGGGATTACGACGAGCAGTACTTC. This codes for CASSGDRDYDEQYF. Combining the CDR3 with reference TRBV2 and TRBJ2-7 gives the whole variable domain EPEVTQTPSHQVTQMGQEVILRCVPISNHLYFYWYRQILGQKVEFLVSFYNNEISEKSEIFDDQFSVERPDGSNFTLKIRSTKLEDSAMYFCASSGDRDYDEQYFGPGTRLTVT.

The chain recombines TRBV5-1 with TRBJ2-7; the match to TRBD2 covers 9 bases. Trimming cost V 0 bases and J 0 bases; bases outside gene matches: 4. Germline-derived CDR1 and CDR2 are SGHRS and YFSETQ. This CDR3 spans 16 amino acids. CDR3 in DNA: TGCGCCAGCAGCTTGGGACTAGCGGAAAGCTCCTACGAGCAGTACTTC. Amino acids: CASSLGLAESSYEQYF.

The V call is TRBV7-6, the J call TRBJ2-2; no reliable D call. CDR1 and CDR2 from the germline V gene are SGHVS and FNYEAQ. Trimming stripped 3 bases from V and 0 bases from J, with 2 bases between. The CDR3 extends over 13 amino acids. The CDR3 DNA follows: TGTGCCAGCAGCTTTACGAACACCGGGGAGCTGTTTTTT. The encoded protein is CASSFTNTGELFF. Complete variable domain (other parts from reference TRBV7-6 and TRBJ2-2): GAGVSQSPRYKVTKRGQDVALRCDPISGHVSLYWYRQALGQGPEFLTYFNYEAQQDKSGLPNDRFSAERPEGSISTLTIQRTEQRDSAMYRCASSFTNTGELFFGEGSRLTVL.

In its sample, this clone was seen once. The genes are TRBV6-1 and TRBJ2-6; D gene uncertain. The V gene's germline CDR1 is MNHNS and CDR2 SASEGT. The CDR3 is made up of 17 amino acids. The V and J ends lost 2 bases and 0 bases respectively, with 11 bases between them. CDR3 protein: CASSEWRGDSGANVLTF. The CDR3, as DNA: TGTGCCAGCAGTGAATGGAGAGGAGACTCTGGGGCCAACGTCCTGACTTTC.

V gene TRBV5-1 combines with J gene TRBJ2-1; 8 nucleotides match TRBD2. Germline CDR1 and CDR2: SGHRS and YFSETQ. Trimming removed 0 bases from V and 2 bases from J; junction bases left unmatched: 7. The length of the CDR3 is 17 residues. CDR3 bases: TGCGCCAGCAGCTTGGCGTCGGGAGGGAGGACCTACAATGAGCAGTTCTTC. It yields the protein CASSLASGGRTYNEQFF.

J is TRBJ2-2 and V is TRBV16; D call uncertain. CDR3 length equals 15 residues. Germline assignment: CDR1 KGHSY and CDR2 FQNENV. The V and J ends lost 2 bases and 1 base respectively, with 8 bases between them. The CDR3 reads CASSQGSGNTGELFF. The CDR3 DNA reads as TGTGCCAGCAGCCAAGGATCGGGGAACACCGGGGAGCTGTTTTTT.

This rearrangement joins TRBV19 to TRBJ2-2; TRBD2 matches 14 bases. V lost 4 bases to trimming and J lost 7 bases; unmatched junction nucleotides: 8. The CDR3 sequence is 17 residues long. In germline, CDR1 is LNHDA, CDR2 SQIVND (reference sequence). CDR3 amino acids: CASSNIGLAGGGGELFF. CDR3 nucleotide sequence: TGTGCCAGTAGTAACATAGGACTAGCGGGAGGCGGCGGGGAGCTGTTTTTT.

This chain joins TRBV11-3 and TRBJ2-7, with 7 bases matching TRBD1. This CDR3 is built from 14 residues. V gave up 5 bases and J gave up 10 bases; unmatched junction bases: 14. The germline V gene encodes CDR1 SGHNT and CDR2 YENEEA. The CDR3 coding sequence is TGTGCCAGCAGCCATGAACAGGGGTGGATCGATCAGTACTTC. Its translation: CASSHEQGWIDQYF.

The rearrangement uses TRBV3-1 (or the pseudogene TRBV3-2) and TRBJ2-7; 7 bases align to TRBD2. The V and J ends lost 1 base and 3 bases, in that order; junction bases with no gene match: 9. The CDR3 runs 16 residues. CDR1 and CDR2 from the germline V gene are LGHDT and YNNKEL (reference sequence). The CDR3: CASSQGGLADVYEQYF. For the CDR3, the DNA is TGTGCCAGCAGCCAAGGCGGGCTAGCGGACGTCTACGAGCAGTACTTC.

V and J are TRBV28 and TRBJ1-1; D is ambiguous. Per germline, CDR1 MDHEN and CDR2 SYDVKM. This CDR3 spans 15 amino acids. V lost 3 bases and J lost 1, with 12 bases in between. The CDR3 sequence: CASSLNEGRNTEAFF. CDR3 nucleotides: TGTGCCAGCAGTTTGAATGAGGGCAGGAACACTGAAGCTTTCTTT.